These T cell receptor beta chains were read from a single sample in a study of blood T cell repertoires in COVID-19. Assay: immunoSEQ multiplex PCR; the TCRdb copy retains only in-frame clones and omits some. The repertoire has 90,000 to 100,000 clones, 84% of them found once; the top ten carry 2%. What was sequenced was peripheral blood. These receptors originate from a man between 65 and 85 years old with active or convalescent COVID-19. Each CDR3 is given with its conserved first and last residue. The D gene is left open where the match is weak.

j_gene: TRBJ1-1; d_gene: .; v_gene: TRBV11-2; CDR3nt: TGTGCCAGCAGCTTAGATCTCACTGAAGCTTTCTTT; CDR3aa: CASSLDLTEAFF
j_gene: TRBJ1-1; d_gene: TRBD1; v_gene: TRBV7-2; CDR3nt: TGTGCCAGCAGCGGACAGGGGGCGCTCACTGAAGCTTTCTTT; CDR3aa: CASSGQGALTEAFF
j_gene: TRBJ1-1; d_gene: TRBD1; v_gene: TRBV30; CDR3nt: TGTGCCTGGAGTGCGTCCAGGGGGCGGTACACTGAAGCTTTCTTT; CDR3aa: CAWSASRGRYTEAFF
j_gene: TRBJ1-2; d_gene: TRBD1; v_gene: TRBV11-2; CDR3nt: TGTGCCAGCAGCCGTGGGGACAGGGAACTCTATGGCTACACCTTC; CDR3aa: CASSRGDRELYGYTF
j_gene: TRBJ1-4; d_gene: TRBD1; v_gene: TRBV28; CDR3nt: TGTGCCAGCCGGACGACAGGGGGGGACGAAAAACTGTTTTTT; CDR3aa: CASRTTGGDEKLFF
j_gene: TRBJ2-1; d_gene: TRBD2; v_gene: TRBV3-1/TRBV3-2; CDR3nt: TGTGCCAGCAGCCAAGATGGGGCGGGGGGGCCCGTTTCAACTGAGCAGTTCTTC; CDR3aa: CASSQDGAGGPVSTEQFF
j_gene: TRBJ1-1; d_gene: TRBD1; v_gene: TRBV3-1/TRBV3-2; CDR3nt: TGTGCCAGCAGCCAACATGGGACAGGGGGCTACACTGAAGCTTTCTTT; CDR3aa: CASSQHGTGGYTEAFF
j_gene: TRBJ1-1; d_gene: .; v_gene: TRBV28; CDR3nt: TGTGCCAGCACCACTAGCGGGGGGACCACTGAAGCTTTCTTT; CDR3aa: CASTTSGGTTEAFF
j_gene: TRBJ1-2; d_gene: .; v_gene: TRBV5-4; CDR3nt: TGTGCCAGCAGCTTGGAGCGGGGATCCGGTGGCTACACCTTC; CDR3aa: CASSLERGSGGYTF
j_gene: TRBJ2-2; d_gene: TRBD2; v_gene: TRBV5-1; CDR3nt: TGCGCCAGCAGCCCCAGACTAGCGGGGACCACCGGGGAGCTGTTTTTT; CDR3aa: CASSPRLAGTTGELFF